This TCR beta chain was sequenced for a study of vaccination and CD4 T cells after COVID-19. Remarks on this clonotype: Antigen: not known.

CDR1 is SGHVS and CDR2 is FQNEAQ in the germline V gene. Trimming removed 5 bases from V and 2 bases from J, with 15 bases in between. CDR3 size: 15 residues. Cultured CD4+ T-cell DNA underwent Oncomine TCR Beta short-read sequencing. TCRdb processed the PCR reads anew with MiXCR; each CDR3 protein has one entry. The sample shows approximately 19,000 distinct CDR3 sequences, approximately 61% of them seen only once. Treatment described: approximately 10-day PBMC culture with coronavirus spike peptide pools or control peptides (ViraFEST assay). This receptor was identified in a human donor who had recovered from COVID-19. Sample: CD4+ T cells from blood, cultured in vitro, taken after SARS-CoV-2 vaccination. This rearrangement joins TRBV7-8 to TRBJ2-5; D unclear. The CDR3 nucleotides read TGTGCCAGCAGCCCTGGATGGGGAAAACAAGAGACCCAGTACTTC. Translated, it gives CASSPGWGKQETQYF.